These 11 T cell receptor beta chains share one sample of origin, sequenced in a study of cytomegalovirus exposure and HLA in healthy donors. Sequencing used immunoSEQ multiplex PCR; TCRdb keeps in-frame clones, though not all of them. The sample has over 200,000 clones; roughly 88% are singletons. The sequenced sample consisted of PBMCs. These receptors were taken from a woman aged 30 to 39 in good health and CMV-seropositive.

The V gene is TRBV4-1, the J gene TRBJ1-1; perhaps TRBD1 as D (5 bases). CDR1 is MGHRA and CDR2 is YSYEKL in the germline V gene. The V and J ends lost 4 bases and 0 bases respectively, with 12 bases between them. The length of the CDR3 is 15 residues. The CDR3 reads CASSLEDRMNTEAFF. In DNA, the CDR3 is TGCGCCAGCAGCCTAGAAGACAGAATGAACACTGAAGCTTTCTTT.

The CDR3: CASSPQGHTYNEQFF. CDR3 DNA sequence: TGTGCCAGCAGCCCTCAGGGACATACGTACAATGAGCAGTTCTTC. The chain uses TRBV9 and TRBJ2-1, with a possible D match to TRBD1 (6 bases). The ends were cut back, 4 bases at V and 4 bases at J, with 15 bases in the middle. The CDR3 totals 15 residues. Germline-derived CDR1 and CDR2 are SGDLS and YYNGEE.

The rearrangement links TRBV7-2 to TRBJ2-1; possible D gene TRBD2, 6 bases. The CDR3 consists of 16 residues. Germline loops: CDR1 SGHTA, CDR2 FQGNSA. Between the trimmed V and J ends, which lost 2 bases and 2 bases, there was a span of 13 bases. CDR3 region: CASSLSAGGTYNEQFF. CDR3 sequence (DNA): TGTGCCAGCAGCTTATCCGCGGGCGGGACCTACAATGAGCAGTTCTTC.

This chain links TRBV27 with TRBJ2-6; D is undetermined. The CDR3 runs to 14 residues. Germline loops: CDR1 MNHEY, CDR2 SMNVEV (reference sequence). Trimming removed 5 bases from V and 2 bases from J, with 7 bases in between. The CDR3 nucleotides are TGTGCCAGCAGTCCCCTAACTGGGGCCAACGTCCTGACTTTC. Translation: CASSPLTGANVLTF.

With respect to this clone: A much larger clone lies a single base off, so this may be a read error. The rearrangement joins TRBV6-5 to TRBJ2-7; 8 nucleotides align to TRBD2. Unmatched junction bases numbered 2, after V lost 1 base and J lost 0 bases. The length of the CDR3 is 15 residues. Germline V gives CDR1 MNHEY, CDR2 SVGAGI. As DNA, the CDR3 is TGTGCCAGCAGTTACTTAAGCGGGAGCTCCTACGAGCAGTACTTC. This encodes CASSYLSGSSYEQYF.

The chain couples TRBV30 to TRBJ2-7; D is perhaps TRBD1 or TRBD2 (5 bases each). Germline V gene data show CDR1 as GTSNPN and CDR2 as SVGIG (reference sequence). The V and J ends lost 0 bases and 0 bases respectively, with 12 bases between them. CDR3 length: 15 residues. Written as DNA, the CDR3 is TGTGCCTGGAGTGTAGGGGAGTTGGGCTCCTACGAGCAGTACTTC. Translation gives CAWSVGELGSYEQYF. Full variable domain (outside the CDR3, taken from reference TRBV30 and TRBJ2-7): SQTIHQWPATLVQPVGSPLSLECTVEGTSNPNLYWYRQAAGRGLQLLFYSVGIGQISSEVPQNLSASRPQDRQFILSSKKLLLSDSGFYLCAWSVGELGSYEQYFGPGTRLTVT.

The gene calls are TRBV30 and TRBJ2-7; possibly TRBD1 for D (6 bases). The CDR3 has 12 amino acids. Trimming cost V 3 bases and J 5 bases, with 11 bases left between them. Germline CDR1 is GTSNPN and CDR2 is SVGIG (reference sequence). The CDR3 coding sequence is TGTGCCTGGAGGGAAACAGGGAACGAGCAGTACTTC. Its translation: CAWRETGNEQYF.

This clone was observed once. The chain links TRBV28 to TRBJ1-5, with D uncertain. V was pared by 6 bases and J by 7 bases, with 13 bases between. This CDR3 spans 13 amino acids. Germline CDR1 MDHEN, CDR2 SYDVKM. CDR3 nucleotide sequence: TGTGCCAGCAGCGGCGGGGTGGGGCAGCCCCAGCATTTT. It is translated as CASSGGVGQPQHF.

The J gene is TRBJ1-2, the V gene TRBV19; 8 positions agree with TRBD1. V lost 4 bases, J lost 5 bases, and 6 bases stayed unmatched. Germline V gives CDR1 LNHDA, CDR2 SQIVND (reference sequence). This CDR3 is built from 14 residues. The CDR3 reads CASSNRGIGYGYTF. The DNA for the CDR3 is TGTGCCAGTAGTAACAGGGGGATTGGGTATGGCTACACCTTC.

This chain uses TRBV7-3 with TRBJ2-1, with D perhaps assigned TRBD1 or TRBD2 (5 bases each). CDR3 length: 15 amino acids. V dropped 0 bases and J dropped 0 bases, with 6 bases sitting between them. CDR1 and CDR2 from the germline V gene are SGHTA and FQGTGA. Written as DNA, the CDR3 is TGTGCCAGCAGCTTAACTGGGGGCTCCTACAATGAGCAGTTCTTC. It codes for CASSLTGGSYNEQFF. Looking up the rest from reference TRBV7-3 and TRBJ2-1 gives the full variable domain: GAGVSQTPSNKVTEKGKYVELRCDPISGHTALYWYRQSLGQGPEFLIYFQGTGAADDSGLPNDRFFAVRPEGSVSTLKIQRTERGDSAVYLCASSLTGGSYNEQFFGPGTRLTVL.

This chain connects TRBV30 to TRBJ2-7; maybe TRBD2 (5 bases). V shed 4 bases and J shed 3 bases, with 13 bases lying between them. This CDR3 has 13 residues. Germline V gene sequence: CDR1 GTSNPN, CDR2 SVGIG (reference sequence). The CDR3 spells CAWNRAAGYEQYF. The DNA of the CDR3 is TGTGCCTGGAATCGAGCGGCAGGCTACGAGCAGTACTTC.